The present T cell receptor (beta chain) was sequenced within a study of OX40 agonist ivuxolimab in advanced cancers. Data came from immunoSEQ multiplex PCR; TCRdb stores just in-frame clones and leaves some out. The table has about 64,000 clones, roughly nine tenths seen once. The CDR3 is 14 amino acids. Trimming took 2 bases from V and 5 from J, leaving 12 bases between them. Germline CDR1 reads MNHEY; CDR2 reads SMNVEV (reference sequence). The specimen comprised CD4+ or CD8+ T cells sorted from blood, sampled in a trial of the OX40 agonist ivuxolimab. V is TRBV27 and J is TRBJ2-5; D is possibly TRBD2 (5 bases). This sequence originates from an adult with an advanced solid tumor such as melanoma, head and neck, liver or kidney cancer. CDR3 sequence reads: CASSLSLARETQYF. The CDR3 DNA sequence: TGTGCCAGCAGTTTAAGTCTAGCACGCGAGACCCAGTACTTC.